What follows are 24 T cell receptor beta chains derived from one specimen sequenced in a study of T cells generated in artificial thymic organoids. Reverse primers in the TRAC or TRBC constant regions drove separate semi-nested PCRs for TCRalpha and TCRbeta. TCRdb re-analysed the 5' RACE reads in MiXCR, keeping a single row per CDR3 protein. The sample lists 7,500 to 10,000 distinct CDR3 sequences, about a sixth occurring once. The material sequenced was naive CD8+ T cells from the thymus. Subset indicated: CD3+TCRalphabeta+CD8SP T cells; for blood, CD45RO-CCR7+ naive CD8+ T cells. The receptors originated from a human donor who gave cord blood stem cells for thymic organoid culture, a cardiac surgery patient who gave postnatal thymus, or a blood donor (not recorded which).

This clonotype was detected many times. V and J are TRBV20-1 and TRBJ2-1; D is unclear. Trimming cost V 6 bases and J 10 bases, with 13 bases left between them. This CDR3 is built from 11 residues. Germline-derived CDR1 and CDR2 are DFQATT and SNEGSKA (reference sequence). In DNA form, the CDR3 reads TGCAGTGCCAGACCAGGTGCCGAGCAGTTCTTC. Its translation: CSARPGAEQFF.

The chain employs TRBV12-3 or TRBV12-4 and TRBJ2-2; D is ambiguous. V lost 6 bases and J lost 5, with 7 bases in between. The CDR3 sequence is 12 residues long. CDR3 loop: CASSPGTGELFF. The CDR3 DNA is TGTGCCAGCAGCCCGGGTACCGGGGAGCTGTTTTTT.

The DNA for the CDR3 is TGCAGTGAGTTGGGCACAGATACGCAGTATTTT. It translates to CSELGTDTQYF. V usage is TRBV20-1 and J usage is TRBJ2-3; D not certain. The ends were cut back, 7 bases at V and 1 base at J, with 6 bases in the middle. The CDR3 is made up of 11 amino acids. From germline, CDR1 is DFQATT and CDR2 SNEGSKA (reference sequence).

V and J are TRBV5-1 and TRBJ2-1; D is possibly TRBD2 (5 bases). CDR1 is SGHRS, CDR2 YFSETQ, per germline. The CDR3 runs 15 residues. V dropped 3 bases and J dropped 1 base, with 11 bases sitting between them. The CDR3 loop reads CASSSGSSSYNEQFF. The CDR3 DNA reads TGCGCCAGCAGCTCGGGGTCTTCGTCCTACAATGAGCAGTTCTTC. Looking up the rest from reference TRBV5-1 and TRBJ2-1 gives the full variable domain: KAGVTQTPRYLIKTRGQQVTLSCSPISGHRSVSWYQQTPGQGLQFLFEYFSETQRNKGNFPGRFSGRQFSNSRSEMNVSTLELGDSALYLCASSSGSSSYNEQFFGPGTRLTVL.

This clonotype showed up many times. The V and J genes are TRBV29-1 and TRBJ2-3; 13 bases line up with TRBD2. CDR1 SQVTM and CDR2 ANQGSEA come from the germline V gene. J was trimmed by 4 bases and V by 8 bases; bases with no gene match: 12. The CDR3 contains 16 residues. CDR3 in DNA: TGCAGCAGCAAGCCCGGGACTAGCGGGAATCCAGATACGCAGTATTTT. Protein sequence: CSSKPGTSGNPDTQYF.

Many counts were recorded for this clonotype. The rearrangement links TRBV10-3 to TRBJ1-1; 8 positions agree with TRBD1. Trimming at V came to 2 bases and at J to 1 base, leaving 6 bases not matched to a gene. The CDR3 runs 16 residues. Germline-derived CDR1 and CDR2 are ENHRY and SYGVKD. CDR3 bases: TGTGCCATCAGTGAGAGGCAGGGGGCCAGGAACACTGAAGCTTTCTTT. Translation gives CAISERQGARNTEAFF.

In its sample, this clonotype is medium-sized (0.01 to 0.1%). The V and J genes are TRBV20-1 and TRBJ2-7; D is undetermined. This CDR3 is 13 amino acids long. Deletions cut 2 bases from V and 4 bases from J, with 12 bases between. Germline V gene lookup returns CDR1 DFQATT and CDR2 SNEGSKA (reference sequence). CDR3 DNA: TGCAGTGCTAGATTAAACTACTCTTACGAGCAGTACTTC. Protein: CSARLNYSYEQYF.

Ten or more counts support this clonotype. The CDR3 nucleotides read TGTGCCAGCAGCTTAACGGGGGGGCCGATGGCTGAAGCTTTCTTT. The encoded protein is CASSLTGGPMAEAFF. The chain links TRBV7-3 to TRBJ1-1, with D maybe TRBD1 (6 bases). The CDR3 has 15 amino acids. With 0 bases removed from V and 6 bases from J, the gap between germline ends came to 14 bases. Germline CDR1 is SGHTA and CDR2 is FQGTGA.

The table lists this clonotype with a few counts. Being one base from a much bigger clone, this may be a read error. This chain uses TRBV27 with TRBJ2-1; D is possibly TRBD2 (5 bases). Germline V lookup: CDR1 MNHEY, CDR2 SMNVEV (reference sequence). The CDR3 totals 16 residues. This CDR3 is CACSLLVGGPYNEQFF. DNA of the CDR3: TGTGCCTGCAGTTTACTGGTTGGAGGACCCTACAATGAGCAGTTCTTC.

This chain uses TRBV4-1 with TRBJ2-7, with D unresolved. Trimming cost V 0 bases and J 3 bases, with 15 bases left between them. Germline values: CDR1 MGHRA, CDR2 YSYEKL. The CDR3 runs 16 residues. This CDR3 is CASSQDLTATSYEQYF. The DNA of the CDR3 is TGCGCCAGCAGCCAAGATCTAACAGCGACCAGCTACGAGCAGTACTTC.

This clonotype is deemed medium-sized. The rearrangement links TRBV13 to TRBJ1-6; TRBD1 matches 7 bases. The CDR3 loop spans 15 amino acids. Trimming cost V 4 bases and J 7 bases; bases outside gene matches: 7. Germline assignment: CDR1 PRHDT and CDR2 FYEKMQ (reference sequence). The CDR3 region is CASSSSGQSNSPLHF. CDR3 in DNA: TGTGCCAGCAGCTCATCGGGACAGTCCAATTCACCCCTCCACTTT.

The CDR3 DNA is TGTGCCAGCAGTGACTGGAGGGACCACGAGCAGTACTTC. Translating it yields CASSDWRDHEQYF. The J gene is TRBJ2-7, the V gene TRBV25-1, with a tentative D call TRBD2 (6 bases). Between the trimmed V and J ends, which lost 3 bases and 5 bases, there was a span of 11 bases. This CDR3 is 13 amino acids long. Germline V CDR1 and CDR2: MGHDK, SYGVNS.

By share of the sample, this clonotype is medium-sized. The chain is built from TRBV12-3 or TRBV12-4 and TRBJ2-5; 10 nucleotides line up with TRBD2. This CDR3 region has 17 residues. V gave up 2 bases and J gave up 5 bases; unmatched junction bases: 11. As DNA, the CDR3 is TGTGCCAGCAGTTTATGGATAGCGGGGGGCACCAGGGAGACCCAGTACTTC. Translated: CASSLWIAGGTRETQYF.

Judged by abundance, this clonotype is medium-sized (0.01 to 0.1%). The rearrangement joins TRBV4-2 to TRBJ2-1; TRBD2 aligns across 8 bases. The V gene's germline CDR1 is LGHNA and CDR2 YNFKEQ. CDR3 length: 16 residues. Trimming cost V 0 bases and J 3 bases; bases outside gene matches: 4. CDR3 sequence (DNA): TGTGCCAGCAGCCAAGATCGGCTAGCGGGCTACAATGAGCAGTTCTTC. Amino acid sequence: CASSQDRLAGYNEQFF.

In its sample, this clonotype is medium-sized. This sequence joins TRBV28 and TRBJ2-1, with TRBD1 matching 7 bases. V lost 4 bases, J lost 0 bases, and 0 bases stayed unmatched. Per the germline V gene, CDR1 is MDHEN and CDR2 is SYDVKM. This CDR3 is 14 amino acids long. The CDR3: CASSWTGSYNEQFF. CDR3 in DNA: TGTGCCAGCAGTTGGACAGGCTCCTACAATGAGCAGTTCTTC. Looking up the rest from reference TRBV28 and TRBJ2-1 gives the full variable domain: DVKVTQSSRYLVKRTGEKVFLECVQDMDHENMFWYRQDPGLGLRLIYFSYDVKMKEKGDIPEGYSVSREKKERFSLILESASTNQTSMYLCASSWTGSYNEQFFGPGTRLTVL.

Turning to this clonotype: A read error is possible here, since a much larger clone lies one base away. V gene TRBV7-9 combines with J gene TRBJ1-2, with unresolved D. CDR1 and CDR2 (germline): SEHNR, FQNEAQ (reference sequence). The CDR3 length is 14 residues. Deletions cut 5 bases from V and 6 bases from J, with 16 bases between. The CDR3 DNA is TGTGCCAGCAGCGCAGTCCCCCCACCGGATGGCTACACCTTC. Encoded protein: CASSAVPPPDGYTF.

This clonotype is medium-sized (0.01 to 0.1%). The genes are TRBV7-2 and TRBJ2-3, with D maybe TRBD2 (5 bases). The CDR3 sequence is 16 residues long. Trimming stripped 1 base from V and 10 bases from J, with 21 bases between. CDR1 and CDR2 from the germline V gene are SGHTA and FQGNSA. Here the CDR3 reads CASSLVEGLASPPQYF. CDR3 DNA: TGTGCCAGCAGCTTAGTAGAGGGCCTCGCCTCTCCACCGCAGTATTTT.

By share, this clonotype counts as medium-sized. The rearrangement links TRBV4-3 to TRBJ2-5; 9 nucleotides agree with TRBD2. Looked up from germline, CDR1 is LGHNA and CDR2 is YSLEER. The CDR3 covers 19 residues. After removal of 1 base from V and 1 base from J, the junction contained 13 bases not matched to a gene. The CDR3 DNA is TGCGCCAGCAGCCAAGGACGAGCGGGAGGACGCAAAATCCAAGAGACCCAGTACTTC. It encodes CASSQGRAGGRKIQETQYF.

V and J are TRBV2 and TRBJ2-5; 9 bases agree with TRBD1. This CDR3 has 15 residues. Germline CDR1 SNHLY, CDR2 FYNNEI. The V and J ends lost 5 bases and 3 bases, in that order; junction bases with no gene match: 7. The CDR3 region is CASSTDRGFEETQYF. In DNA, the CDR3 is TGTGCCAGCAGTACGGACAGGGGATTCGAAGAGACCCAGTACTTC.

This clonotype is medium-sized within its sample. The V gene is TRBV29-1, the J gene TRBJ2-2; no clear D. The germline V gene has CDR1 SQVTM and CDR2 ANQGSEA. V lost 7 bases to trimming and J lost 1 base, with 19 bases between them. The CDR3 consists of 16 residues. CDR3 loop: CSATEPGRGNTGELFF. As DNA, the CDR3 is TGCAGCGCCACGGAACCAGGCCGAGGGAACACCGGGGAGCTGTTTTTT.

The chain is built from TRBV7-9 and TRBJ1-2; D is unclear. CDR1 is SEHNR and CDR2 is FQNEAQ in the germline V gene (reference sequence). The CDR3 sequence is 12 residues long. V gave up 1 base and J gave up 4 bases, with 4 bases separating them. CDR3: CASSLESYGYTF. Written as DNA, the CDR3 is TGTGCCAGCAGCTTAGAGTCCTATGGCTACACCTTC.

This clonotype was detected a few times. V gene TRBV7-9 combines with J gene TRBJ2-3; 10 bases agree with TRBD2. The CDR3 runs to 17 residues. Trimming took 0 bases from V and 0 from J; bases not matched to a gene: 3. The V gene's germline CDR1 is SEHNR and CDR2 FQNEAQ (reference sequence). The DNA of the CDR3 is TGTGCCAGCAGCTTAGCACCGACTAGCGGGAGCACAGATACGCAGTATTTT. Translating gives CASSLAPTSGSTDTQYF.

The rearrangement links TRBV6-1 to TRBJ1-2; no definite D call. The CDR3 runs 14 residues. CDR1 and CDR2 from the germline V gene are MNHNS and SASEGT. The V gene lost 6 bases and the J gene lost 2 bases, with 13 bases spanning the gap. This CDR3 reads CASSVQLWNYGYTF. The CDR3 DNA follows: TGTGCCAGCAGCGTCCAGCTATGGAACTATGGCTACACCTTC.

Of note for this clonotype: Since a much larger clone is just one base distant, this may be a read error. The rearrangement links TRBV28 to TRBJ2-7; TRBD1 or TRBD2 may be the D gene (6 bases each). Trimming stripped 5 bases from V and 2 bases from J, with 13 bases between. This CDR3 is built from 14 residues. Germline-derived CDR1 and CDR2 are MDHEN and SYDVKM. The CDR3 DNA is TGTGCCAGCAGTGATACAGGGACTCCCTACGAGCAGTACTTC. It codes for CASSDTGTPYEQYF.